One TCR beta chain is described in this entry. These data are taken from a study of shared clonotypes between healthy human individuals. The CDR3 is 18 amino acids. From germline, CDR1 is SGHRS and CDR2 YFSETQ. Trimming took off 5 bases at V and 3 bases at J, with 27 bases between the two ends. Profiled with immunoSEQ multiplex PCR; TCRdb holds only in-frame clones, not every one. Altogether around 2.3 million clones are present, 90% to 96% being singletons, with the ten largest covering roughly 0.13%. Sequenced: naive CD4+ T cells sorted from blood. Subset: CD45RA+ positively selected. The TCR comes from a man aged 18 to 29 in good health. J is TRBJ2-7 and V is TRBV5-1, with D perhaps matching TRBD1 or TRBD2 (6 bases each). CDR3 sequence: CASSKGTQQSGGYYEQYF. CDR3 coding DNA: TGCGCCAGCAGTAAGGGGACACAACAAAGTGGGGGGTACTACGAGCAGTACTTC.